The clone carrying this T cell receptor (beta chain) was seen only once. What it binds is unknown. Germline V gene lookup returns CDR1 DFQATT and CDR2 SNEGSKA (reference sequence). The CDR3 runs to 13 residues. These data belong to a study of T cell repertoires in cytomegalovirus infection. General study points: Identification of carriers of CMV plus the relevant HLA was performed using cumulative public TCR beta family frequency.

One entry per CDR3 protein results from TCRdb running MiXCR on the reads. The table lists about 500,000 distinct CDR3 sequences, 30% to 40% of them singletons, with 15% to 20% in the top ten. J is TRBJ1-1 and V is TRBV20-1; tentative D call: TRBD1 (6 bases). Sequences were derived from cultured PBMCs, sampled from culture after CMV antigen stimulation. This sequence originates from a human donor in good health (CMV status not recorded). Some clones in this sample may be carry-over from other donors' samples. CDR3: CSLQGLSWTEAFF. The CDR3 DNA is TGCAGCCTGCAGGGGCTCTCGTGGACTGAAGCTTTCTTT.